This note documents a single TCR beta chain sequence. Its antigen is unidentified. CDR1 is DFQATT, CDR2 SNEGSKA, per germline (reference sequence). The CDR3 consists of 14 residues. The libraries of TRB cDNA were prepared using 5' RACE with UMI labels. TCRdb re-called the 5' RACE reads, yielding one record per CDR3 amino acid sequence without DNA. This sample contains 90,000 to 150,000 distinct CDR3 sequences. Using triplicate sorts, roughly 300,000 cells were collected each time from every CD8+ T cell subset. This specimen comes from a study of CXCR3-negative and CXCR3-positive naive CD8 T cells. General observations from the study: TRB CDR3s of CXCR3-positive naive cells were more hydrophobic than those of CXCR3-negative naive cells. The study inferred TCR strength from TRB CDR3 properties and found comparable surface CD5 between naive subsets.

V and J are TRBV20-1 and TRBJ2-7; lacking DNA, the TRBD1 call made by TCRdb goes unchecked. The sequencing input was naive CXCR3+ CD8+ T cells from blood. Described subset: CD45RO-CCR7+CD27+CD95- naive CD8+ T cells expressing CXCR3 (TNR3+). This clonotype was obtained from a human donor in good health. Some clones in this sample may be carry-over from other donors' samples. CDR3 sequence reads: CSARDPYRVYEQYF.